This is a list of T cell receptor beta chains from one sample in a study of spatial heterogeneity in lung cancer. In TCRdb, the 5' RACE reads were re-called with MiXCR into one record per CDR3 protein. The top ten clones hold 50% to 65% of a sample with about 44,000 distinct CDR3 sequences, roughly an eighth of them seen once. Material: PBMCs, obtained at surgery. These receptors were obtained from a male donor with early-stage non-small cell lung cancer. Each CDR3 is given with its conserved first and last residue. Fields, in order: clone size, J gene, D gene, V gene, CDR3 protein, CDR3 DNA. A D gene is named only where the DNA matches it firmly. The size field is filled for only some rows; it gives once, few, many or a size class.

.,TRBJ2-1,.,TRBV12-3/TRBV12-4,CASSFMNEQFF,TGTGCCAGCAGTTTTATGAATGAGCAGTTCTTC
.,TRBJ2-1,.,TRBV15,CATSTSRGGNEQFF,TGTGCCACCAGCACCTCCAGGGGAGGCAATGAGCAGTTCTTC
.,TRBJ1-3,.,TRBV7-9,CASSLAGAYSGNTIYF,TGTGCCAGCAGCTTAGCCGGGGCCTACTCTGGAAACACCATATATTTT
.,TRBJ2-1,TRBD1,TRBV5-1,CASSLGTGGEQFF,TGCGCCAGCAGCTTGGGGACAGGGGGCGAGCAGTTCTTC
.,TRBJ2-2,.,TRBV12-3/TRBV12-4,CASSKGTGELFF,TGTGCCAGCAGTAAGGGCACCGGGGAGCTGTTTTTT
few,TRBJ2-1,TRBD2,TRBV7-2,CASSFGGGANEQFF,TGTGCCAGCAGCTTCGGCGGGGGGGCGAATGAGCAGTTCTTC
few,TRBJ1-1,.,TRBV7-6,CASSSQRNTEAFF,TGTGCCAGCAGCTCACAGAGGAACACTGAAGCTTTCTTT
.,TRBJ1-2,.,TRBV5-6,CASVLAGTEFYGYTF,TGTGCCAGCGTATTGGCTGGGACGGAGTTTTATGGCTACACCTTC
few,TRBJ2-5,.,TRBV6-1,CASSRTIQETQYF,TGTGCCAGCAGTCGGACTATTCAAGAGACCCAGTACTTC
few,TRBJ2-1,.,TRBV14,CASSQGNRYNEQFF,TGTGCCAGCAGCCAAGGCAACCGATACAATGAGCAGTTCTTC
.,TRBJ1-1,TRBD1,TRBV7-2,CASSSRGGSTEAFF,TGTGCCAGCAGCTCACGAGGGGGCAGTACTGAAGCTTTCTTT
.,TRBJ2-7,.,TRBV6-5,CASSYDRAYEQYF,TGTGCCAGCAGTTACGACAGAGCCTACGAGCAGTACTTC
few,TRBJ1-5,TRBD1,TRBV4-1,CASSQPGTGGDQPQHF,TGCGCCAGCAGCCAGCCTGGGACAGGGGGGGATCAGCCCCAGCATTTT
many,TRBJ2-1,TRBD2,TRBV29-1,CSVGGGVAGSYNEQFF,TGCAGCGTGGGCGGAGGGGTAGCGGGATCCTACAATGAGCAGTTCTTC
.,TRBJ1-2,TRBD1,TRBV7-2,CASSNRGPGYGYTF,TGTGCCAGCAGCAACAGGGGGCCGGGCTATGGCTACACCTTC
.,TRBJ1-5,TRBD1,TRBV6-1,CASSGTNGQGFYSNQPQHF,TGTGCCAGCAGTGGAACCAATGGACAGGGGTTCTATAGCAATCAGCCCCAGCATTTT
.,TRBJ2-2,.,TRBV7-2,CASSPTGELFF,TGTGCCAGCAGCCCCACCGGGGAGCTGTTTTTT
few,TRBJ2-1,.,TRBV20-1,CSARDAAGVDEQFF,TGCAGTGCTAGAGATGCCGCAGGGGTGGATGAGCAGTTCTTC
.,TRBJ2-7,.,TRBV29-1,CSVVGDKSYEQYF,TGCAGCGTTGTCGGGGACAAGTCCTACGAGCAGTACTTC
many,TRBJ2-5,.,TRBV29-1,CSVRTDQETQYF,TGCAGCGTTCGTACAGACCAAGAGACCCAGTACTTC
many,TRBJ1-6,.,TRBV6-1,CASSEGGPANSPLHF,TGTGCCAGCAGTGAAGGGGGGCCGGCGAATTCACCCCTCCACTTT
.,TRBJ1-4,TRBD1,TRBV12-3/TRBV12-4,CATKLGGADEKLFF,TGTGCCACCAAATTAGGGGGCGCGGATGAAAAACTGTTTTTT
many,TRBJ2-1,.,TRBV30,CAWAQDNEQFF,TGTGCCTGGGCACAGGACAATGAGCAGTTCTTC
.,TRBJ2-7,TRBD2,TRBV2,CASRDRGVGEQYF,TGTGCCAGCCGCGACCGGGGGGTAGGCGAGCAGTACTTC
few,TRBJ1-6,.,TRBV2,CASSERPGSPLHF,TGTGCCAGCAGTGAACGGCCAGGCTCACCCCTCCACTTT
few,TRBJ2-2,TRBD1,TRBV11-3,CASSLRGRGTGELFF,TGTGCCAGCAGCTTAAGGGGGCGCGGAACCGGGGAGCTGTTTTTT
.,TRBJ1-5,.,TRBV6-5,CASHKGGRESNQPQHF,TGTGCCAGTCACAAAGGGGGAAGGGAGAGCAATCAGCCCCAGCATTTT
many,TRBJ2-3,.,TRBV7-2,CASSLSDTQYF,TGTGCCAGCAGCTTATCAGATACGCAGTATTTT
.,TRBJ1-2,TRBD1,TRBV5-1,CASSPAGQPNYGYTF,TGCGCCAGCAGCCCGGCGGGACAGCCTAACTATGGCTACACCTTC
few,TRBJ1-1,.,TRBV16,CASSQSGGNTEAFF,TGTGCCAGCAGCCAATCCGGGGGGAACACTGAAGCTTTCTTT
.,TRBJ2-3,.,TRBV7-9,CASSLTGDTQYF,TGTGCCAGCAGCTTAACGGGAGATACGCAGTATTTT
.,TRBJ1-2,.,TRBV19,CASSIDKNYGYTF,TGTGCCAGTAGTATTGACAAGAACTATGGCTACACCTTC
.,TRBJ1-6,TRBD1,TRBV29-1,CSVGDRGNSPLHF,TGCAGCGTCGGGGACAGGGGTAATTCACCCCTCCACTTT
few,TRBJ2-2,.,TRBV6-5,CASSPNALKTGELFF,TGTGCCAGCAGTCCAAACGCCCTGAAAACCGGGGAGCTGTTTTTT
few,TRBJ1-1,.,TRBV18,CASSREGNTEAFF,TGTGCCAGCTCACGAGAGGGGAACACTGAAGCTTTCTTT
few,TRBJ1-1,.,TRBV5-1,CASSLFGAANTEAFF,TGCGCCAGCAGCTTGTTTGGGGCCGCTAACACTGAAGCTTTCTTT
many,TRBJ1-1,TRBD1,TRBV4-1,CASRRGQAGTEAFF,TGCGCCAGCAGGCGCGGACAGGCCGGCACTGAAGCTTTCTTT
few,TRBJ2-3,TRBD2,TRBV2,CASSLAGLSTDTQYF,TGTGCCAGCAGTTTAGCGGGGCTAAGCACAGATACGCAGTATTTT
.,TRBJ2-6,.,TRBV29-1,CSVMDLLGGANVLTF,TGCAGCGTTATGGACTTGCTGGGCGGGGCCAACGTCCTGACTTTC
many,TRBJ2-1,.,TRBV7-2,CASSPGFNEQFF,TGTGCCAGCAGCCCAGGGTTCAATGAGCAGTTCTTC
.,TRBJ1-1,.,TRBV30,CAWSVQWTINTEAFF,TGTGCCTGGAGTGTACAATGGACGATCAACACTGAAGCTTTCTTT
.,TRBJ1-2,.,TRBV5-6,CASMGYTYLSYGYTF,TGTGCCAGCATGGGGTACACTTACCTTTCCTATGGCTACACCTTC
many,TRBJ1-2,.,TRBV15,CATSRAGSLNYGYTF,TGTGCCACCAGCAGAGCTGGCAGCCTTAACTATGGCTACACCTTC
few,TRBJ2-7,.,TRBV29-1,CSVAELPYEQYF,TGCAGCGTTGCTGAACTCCCCTACGAGCAGTACTTC
few,TRBJ2-6,.,TRBV7-2,CASSLGFSGANVLTF,TGTGCCAGCAGCCTCGGATTCTCTGGGGCCAACGTCCTGACTTTC
.,TRBJ2-3,TRBD2,TRBV7-9,CASSPSGGYIDTQYF,TGTGCCAGCAGCCCTAGCGGGGGGTATATAGATACGCAGTATTTT
.,TRBJ1-5,TRBD1,TRBV5-1,CASSLDSGGAGNQPQHF,TGCGCCAGCAGCTTGGATTCAGGGGGCGCCGGGAATCAGCCCCAGCATTTT
few,TRBJ2-1,TRBD2,TRBV18,CASSPGLGDNEQFF,TGTGCCAGCTCACCCGGACTAGGGGACAATGAGCAGTTCTTC
.,TRBJ2-7,.,TRBV9,CASSASSDYEQYF,TGTGCCAGCAGCGCTAGTTCGGACTACGAGCAGTACTTC
few,TRBJ2-1,TRBD2,TRBV7-2,CASSLRTSGREWGNEQFF,TGTGCCAGCAGCCTACGGACTAGCGGGAGGGAATGGGGCAATGAGCAGTTCTTC
few,TRBJ2-7,.,TRBV2,CASSWGADLSEQYF,TGTGCCAGCTCTTGGGGAGCGGATCTAAGCGAGCAGTACTTC
few,TRBJ2-6,.,TRBV11-2,CASRAGTNPSGANVLTF,TGTGCCAGCAGGGCCGGGACAAACCCCTCTGGGGCCAACGTCCTGACTTTC
.,TRBJ1-2,.,TRBV10-3,CAITTGLSGYTF,TGTGCCATCACTACAGGTCTCTCTGGCTACACCTTC
.,TRBJ1-5,.,TRBV12-3/TRBV12-4,CASRTSYRRNQPQHF,TGTGCCAGCAGGACGTCCTACAGGAGAAATCAGCCCCAGCATTTT
few,TRBJ1-1,TRBD1,TRBV7-3,CASSNDREEAFF,TGTGCCAGCAGCAACGACAGGGAGGAAGCTTTCTTT
many,TRBJ2-3,.,TRBV9,CASSVVPSGSLDTQYF,TGTGCCAGCAGCGTAGTTCCCAGCGGTTCTTTAGATACGCAGTATTTT
.,TRBJ2-1,TRBD2,TRBV20-1,CSARDPGGSIHNEQFF,TGCAGTGCTAGAGATCCTGGCGGGAGTATACACAATGAGCAGTTCTTC
.,TRBJ2-3,TRBD1,TRBV20-1,CSAAEDRETDTQYF,TGCAGTGCCGCCGAGGACAGGGAGACAGATACGCAGTATTTT